Many counts were recorded for the clone carrying this T cell receptor (beta chain). Its antigen is undetermined. From RNA transcripts, TCR beta CDR3 regions were amplified. Carried out on the TCR CDR3, a first-round RT-PCR used the HTBI primer set. From the multiplex PCR reads, TCRdb called clonotypes with MiXCR, one entry per CDR3 protein. The sample holds about 350,000 distinct CDR3 sequences, 15% to 20% seen once. Germline V gives CDR1 MNHNS, CDR2 SASEGT. Trimming pared 8 bases from V and 2 bases from J, leaving 9 bases between. This CDR3 has 12 amino acids. The sample comes from a study of T cells in Graves' hyperthyroidism and ophthalmopathy. Findings and caveats of the study: Most thyroid clonotypes that were expanded above 0.001 also turned up in blood. Ophthalmopathy was distinguished from stable hyperthyroidism by 13 V-J signatures. Onset of ophthalmopathy came a median about 6.5 months after the model predicted it.

The TCR was taken from a woman between 35 and 50 years old with Graves' ophthalmopathy. The chain combines TRBV6-1 with TRBJ1-2; D remains ambiguous. The sequenced sample was blood. CDR3 sequence reads: CASAGSNYGYTF. CDR3 coding DNA: TGTGCCAGCGCCGGGAGCAACTATGGCTACACCTTC.